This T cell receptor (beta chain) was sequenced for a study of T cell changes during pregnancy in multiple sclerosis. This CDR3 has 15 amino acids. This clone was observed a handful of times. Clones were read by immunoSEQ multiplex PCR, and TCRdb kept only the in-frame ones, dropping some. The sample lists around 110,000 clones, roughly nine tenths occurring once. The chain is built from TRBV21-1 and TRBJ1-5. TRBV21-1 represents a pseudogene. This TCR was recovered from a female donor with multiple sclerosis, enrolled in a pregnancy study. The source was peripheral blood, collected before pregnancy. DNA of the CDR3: TGTGCCAGCAGGGCGGGGCAGGGAGGCAATCAGCCCCAGCATTTT. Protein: CASRAGQGGNQPQHF.